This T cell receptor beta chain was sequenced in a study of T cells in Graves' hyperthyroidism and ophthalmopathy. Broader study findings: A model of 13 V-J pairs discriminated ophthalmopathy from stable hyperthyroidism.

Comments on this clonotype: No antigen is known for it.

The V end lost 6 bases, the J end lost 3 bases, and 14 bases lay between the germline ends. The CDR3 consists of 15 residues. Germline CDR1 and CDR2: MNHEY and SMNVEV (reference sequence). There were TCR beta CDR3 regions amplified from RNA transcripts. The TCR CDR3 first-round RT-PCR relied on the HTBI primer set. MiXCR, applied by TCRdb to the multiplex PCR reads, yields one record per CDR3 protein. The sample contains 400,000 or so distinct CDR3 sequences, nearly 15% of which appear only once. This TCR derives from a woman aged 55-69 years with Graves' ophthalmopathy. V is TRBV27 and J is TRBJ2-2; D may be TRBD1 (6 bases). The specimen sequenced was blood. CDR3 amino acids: CASSEGGSDTGELFF. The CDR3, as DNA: TGTGCCAGCAGCGAAGGGGGATCGGACACCGGGGAGCTGTTTTTT.